The clone carrying this T cell receptor beta chain was picked up many times. The data originate from a study of neurological immune-mediated disorders. TCRdb fed the 5' RACE reads into MiXCR, producing one record per CDR3 protein. The table includes about 60,000 distinct CDR3 sequences, about 4% detected once. V trimming: 5 bases; J trimming: 3 bases; junction bases outside the gene matches: 4. Germline lookup yields CDR1 SGHTA and CDR2 FQGTGA. The CDR3 has 16 residues. The source of this sequence is a man aged 45-60 years with multiple sclerosis. Sequencing was carried out using PBMCs. This chain uses TRBV7-3 with TRBJ2-1; 13 bases align to TRBD2. CDR3 loop: CASSPGTSGVYNEQFF. For the CDR3, the DNA is TGTGCCAGCAGCCCCGGGACTAGCGGGGTCTACAATGAGCAGTTCTTC.